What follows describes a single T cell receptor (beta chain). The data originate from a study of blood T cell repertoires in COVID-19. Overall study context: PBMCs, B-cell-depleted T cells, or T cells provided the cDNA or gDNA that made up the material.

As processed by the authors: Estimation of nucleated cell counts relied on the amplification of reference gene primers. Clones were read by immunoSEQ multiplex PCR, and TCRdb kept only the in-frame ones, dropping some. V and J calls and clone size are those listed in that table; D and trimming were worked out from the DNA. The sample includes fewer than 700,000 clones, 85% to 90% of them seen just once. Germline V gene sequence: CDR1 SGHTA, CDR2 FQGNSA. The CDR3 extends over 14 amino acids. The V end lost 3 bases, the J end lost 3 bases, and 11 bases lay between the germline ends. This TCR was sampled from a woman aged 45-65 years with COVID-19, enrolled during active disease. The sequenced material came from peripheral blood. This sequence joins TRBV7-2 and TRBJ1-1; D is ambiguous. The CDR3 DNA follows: TGTGCCAGCAGCTTTAGAGGAGAACACACTGAAGCTTTCTTT. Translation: CASSFRGEHTEAFF.